The 17 T cell receptor beta chains below were found in one sample sequenced in a study of blood T cell repertoires in COVID-19. Profiling relied on immunoSEQ multiplex PCR, and the TCRdb table lists in-frame clones only, not all of them. The sample yields some 150,000 clones, approximately 90% seen once. Sample: PBMCs or T cells enriched from blood (not recorded which). These receptors were taken from a woman between 18 and 29 years old who had recovered from COVID-19.

This chain uses TRBV24-1 with TRBJ1-2; 12 bases map to TRBD1. The CDR3 extends over 15 amino acids. Germline V gene data show CDR1 as KGHDR and CDR2 as SFDVKD. The V segment lost 3 bases and the J segment 6 bases; nucleotides outside the gene matches: 4. CDR3 DNA sequence: TGTGCCACCAGTGATCCGGGACAGGGGGCTGATGGCTACACCTTC. Translated: CATSDPGQGADGYTF.

This chain connects TRBV19 to TRBJ1-5; D is unresolved. Germline V gene lookup returns CDR1 LNHDA and CDR2 SQIVND (reference sequence). V shed 3 bases and J shed 2 bases, with 8 bases lying between them. This CDR3 comprises 14 residues. For the CDR3, the DNA is TGTGCCAGTAGTATCGAGGGTGGCAATCAGCCCCAGCATTTT. This sequence encodes CASSIEGGNQPQHF.

V is TRBV5-4 and J is TRBJ2-1; 12 positions agree with TRBD2. The CDR3 covers 18 residues. CDR1 is SGHNT, CDR2 YYREEE, per germline (reference sequence). V shed 0 bases, J shed 1 base, and the junction held 5 bases outside the gene matches. The CDR3 sequence is CASSLGLAGVGSYNEQFF. The CDR3 DNA reads TGTGCCAGCAGCTTGGGACTAGCGGGAGTTGGATCCTACAATGAGCAGTTCTTC.

J is TRBJ1-1 and V is TRBV7-3, with no clear D. The length of the CDR3 is 13 residues. Trimming removed 5 bases at V and 0 bases at J, with 7 bases between. CDR1 is SGHTA and CDR2 is FQGTGA in the germline V gene. This CDR3 is CASSGGVNTEAFF. The CDR3 nucleotides read TGTGCCAGCAGCGGCGGGGTGAACACTGAAGCTTTCTTT.

V and J are TRBV29-1 and TRBJ2-1; TRBD2 matches 9 bases. CDR3 length equals 14 residues. CDR1 and CDR2 from the germline V gene are SQVTM and ANQGSEA. Trimming removed 4 bases from V and 9 bases from J; junction bases left unmatched: 10. The CDR3 nucleotides read TGCAGCGTTGGCTGGGCGGGAGGGCCCGGTGAGCAGTTCTTC. It yields the protein CSVGWAGGPGEQFF.

The chain links TRBV29-1 to TRBJ1-1, with TRBD1 as a possible D gene (5 bases). CDR1 is SQVTM and CDR2 is ANQGSEA in the germline V gene. Trimming took 4 bases from V and 4 from J, leaving 10 bases between them. This CDR3 contains 12 residues. The CDR3 region has the DNA TGCAGCGTTGTGGGGGAGGGCACTGAAGCTTTCTTT. This gives the protein CSVVGEGTEAFF.

This clone was seen a handful of times. This CDR3 reads CATSPGQGSFEQYF. As DNA, the CDR3 is TGTGCCACCAGCCCGGGACAGGGCTCTTTCGAGCAGTACTTC. The rearrangement joins TRBV15 to TRBJ2-7, with 9 bases that match TRBD1. Trimming at V came to 5 bases and at J to 6 bases, leaving 8 bases not matched to a gene. The CDR3 extends over 14 amino acids. Germline CDR1 LNHNV, CDR2 YYDKDF (reference sequence).

V gene TRBV10-3 combines with J gene TRBJ2-7, with 10 bases matching TRBD1. V dropped 10 bases and J dropped 4; count of bases not matched to a gene: 4. The CDR3 sequence is 12 residues long. In germline, CDR1 is ENHRY, CDR2 SYGVKD. The CDR3: CATGQGVYEQYF. The CDR3 DNA follows: TGTGCCACTGGACAGGGGGTATACGAGCAGTACTTC.

This clone was seen only a few times. The V gene is TRBV19, the J gene TRBJ1-4; D possibly corresponds to TRBD1 (6 bases). CDR1 is LNHDA and CDR2 is SQIVND in the germline V gene (reference sequence). The CDR3 runs 13 residues. The V end was cut by 6 bases, the J end by 8 bases, with 13 bases between. CDR3 amino acids: CASSRDTGEKLFF. The CDR3, as DNA: TGTGCCAGTAGCCGGGACACCGGGGAAAAACTGTTTTTT.

This clone has a single count. This chain uses TRBV4-3 with TRBJ2-7, with TRBD2 matching over 11 bases. Per the germline V gene, CDR1 is LGHNA and CDR2 is YSLEER. This CDR3 has 14 residues. J lost 5 bases, V lost 4 bases, and 4 bases had no gene match. The CDR3 DNA follows: TGCGCCAGCAGCCTAGCGGGAGGGCAAAACGAGCAGTACTTC. It yields the protein CASSLAGGQNEQYF.

The chain couples TRBV27 to TRBJ2-5; TRBD1 is a possible D gene (5 bases). Per germline, CDR1 MNHEY and CDR2 SMNVEV (reference sequence). CDR3 length: 14 amino acids. V dropped 3 bases and J dropped 5 bases, with 13 bases sitting between them. CDR3 region: CASSFQGAAETQYF. The DNA for the CDR3 is TGTGCCAGCAGTTTCCAGGGCGCGGCTGAGACCCAGTACTTC.

The rearrangement joins TRBV7-2 to TRBJ1-3; D unresolved. Deletions cut 1 base from V and 3 bases from J, with 19 bases between. The CDR3 runs to 18 residues. Germline loops: CDR1 SGHTA, CDR2 FQGNSA. This CDR3 reads CASSLGRPAGFYGNTIYF. CDR3 nucleotides: TGTGCCAGCAGCTTAGGCCGACCGGCAGGTTTTTATGGAAACACCATATATTTT.

This chain connects TRBV5-5 to TRBJ2-7; D is perhaps TRBD1 (7 bases). Trimming left V 0 bases short and J 4 bases short, with 20 bases between. The CDR3 is 17 residues long. Germline CDR1 SGHKS, CDR2 YYEKEE (reference sequence). The CDR3 is CASSLEGGGAWGYEQYF. CDR3 nucleotide sequence: TGTGCCAGCAGCTTGGAAGGAGGGGGCGCGTGGGGATACGAGCAGTACTTC.

The sample holds a few counts of this clone. The chain has TRBV6-5 and TRBJ2-7; TRBD2 matches 8 bases. The germline V gene encodes CDR1 MNHEY and CDR2 SVGAGI. This CDR3 region has 14 residues. Losses at the gene ends were 9 bases for V and 2 bases for J; bases not matched to a gene: 9. This CDR3 reads CASNVGTSTYEQYF. The CDR3 nucleotides are TGTGCCAGTAATGTCGGGACTAGTACCTACGAGCAGTACTTC.

The V gene is TRBV18, the J gene TRBJ2-3; 11 bases line up with TRBD2. Germline CDR1 is KGHSH and CDR2 is LQKENI. With 4 bases clipped from V and 5 bases from J, the junction kept 8 bases outside the gene matches. The CDR3 has 16 residues. The CDR3 sequence: CASSHIAGGPVDTQYF. Here the CDR3 DNA reads TGTGCCAGCTCACATATAGCGGGAGGGCCGGTAGATACGCAGTATTTT.

The chain is built from TRBV9 and TRBJ2-1, with a possible D match to TRBD1 (5 bases). This CDR3 is built from 15 residues. Trimming cost V 0 bases and J 4 bases, with 11 bases left between them. Per germline, CDR1 SGDLS and CDR2 YYNGEE. CDR3 sequence: CASSVGGGQYNEQFF. The CDR3 nucleotides are TGTGCCAGCAGCGTAGGGGGCGGACAATACAATGAGCAGTTCTTC. Complete variable domain (other parts from reference TRBV9 and TRBJ2-1): DSGVTQTPKHLITATGQRVTLRCSPRSGDLSVYWYQQSLDQGLQFLIQYYNGEERAKGNILERFSAQQFPDLHSELNLSSLELGDSALYFCASSVGGGQYNEQFFGPGTRLTVL.

The chain is built from TRBV21-1 and TRBJ2-7; the DNA was not compared with TRBD2, the D call given in the table. TRBV21-1 is annotated as a pseudogene. This CDR3 comprises 14 residues. The CDR3 nucleotides are TGTGCCAGCAGCATCCGGGACTCCGGTCCAGAGCAGTACTTC. This codes for CASSIRDSGPEQYF.